This T cell receptor (beta chain) was sequenced in a study of T cell changes during pregnancy in multiple sclerosis. Germline CDR1 MNHNS, CDR2 SASEGT. CDR3 size: 15 residues. Germline trimming cut 1 base from V and 6 bases from J; bases unmatched to any gene: 5. Libraries were prepared by immunoSEQ multiplex PCR; TCRdb keeps only in-frame clonotypes and omits some of them. The table records around 40,000 clones, about 91% of them present only once. The source was CD4+ T cells from peripheral blood mononuclear cells, collected in the first trimester of pregnancy. This sequence was found in a female donor with multiple sclerosis, enrolled in a pregnancy study. V is TRBV6-1 and J is TRBJ2-1; 8 bases fit TRBD2. The CDR3 reads CASSEGSGRINEQFF. Here the CDR3 DNA reads TGTGCCAGCAGTGAAGGGAGCGGGAGAATCAATGAGCAGTTCTTC.